A single sample is the source of the 25 T cell receptor beta chains below, sequenced in a study of brain metastases from non-small cell lung cancer. Method: immunoSEQ multiplex PCR; TCRdb's copy keeps in-frame clones and lacks some. The sample yields approximately 2,800 clones, just over 85% seen once. Source material: primary lung tumor tissue. Every receptor here comes from a donor aged 40 or over with non-small cell lung cancer.

The rearrangement links TRBV20-1 to TRBJ2-7, with TRBD1 identical over 7 bases. This CDR3 is 11 amino acids long. Germline trimming cut 4 bases from V and 4 bases from J; bases unmatched to any gene: 1. CDR1 DFQATT and CDR2 SNEGSKA come from the germline V gene (reference sequence). CDR3 in DNA: TGCAGTGCTAACAGGGGTTACGAGCAGTACTTC. The encoded protein is CSANRGYEQYF.

Of note for this clone: At one boundary the junction diverges from the germline segment, which might be a read error. The CDR3 bases are TGTGCCAGCAGCTTAGCGGAGGGACTAGCTCACTTC. Encoded protein: CASSLAEGLAHF. The chain couples TRBV7-9 to TRBJ2-7; 9 bases line up with TRBD2. CDR1 is SEHNR, CDR2 FQNEAQ, per germline (reference sequence). There are 12 residues in the CDR3.

For this clone: Germline is not matched at one junction end, which may reflect a read error. The chain carries TRBV7-7 and TRBJ2-7; tentative D call: TRBD1 (6 bases). Germline V gives CDR1 SSHAT, CDR2 FNYEAQ (reference sequence). The length of the CDR3 is 14 residues. This CDR3 is CASSLGDKTYEQYF. CDR3 in DNA: TGTGCTAGCAGCTTAGGGGACAAGACCTACGAGCAGTACTTC.

V and J are TRBV6-1 and TRBJ2-2; D uncertain. This CDR3 has 16 residues. Trimming pared 2 bases from V and 4 bases from J, leaving 14 bases between. The germline V gene has CDR1 MNHNS and CDR2 SASEGT. The CDR3 is CASSERQSVGTGELFF. For the CDR3, the DNA is TGTGCCAGCAGTGAACGTCAATCAGTCGGCACCGGGGAGCTGTTTTTT.

The count of this clone is one. This rearrangement joins TRBV24-1 to TRBJ2-3; weak D call: TRBD2 (7 bases). The CDR3 contains 15 residues. Per the germline V gene, CDR1 is KGHDR and CDR2 is SFDVKD. Trimming left V 7 bases short and J 2 bases short, with 15 bases between. In DNA, the CDR3 is TGTGCCACCAGGAGGGGGGGAGGGGACACAGATACGCAGTATTTT. Protein product: CATRRGGGDTDTQYF.

In this sample, this clone turned up a few times. The V and J genes are TRBV7-6 and TRBJ2-5; 7 bases align to TRBD2. The CDR3 length is 16 residues. Looked up from germline, CDR1 is SGHVS and CDR2 is FNYEAQ. J lost 1 base, V lost 1 base, and 6 bases had no gene match. CDR3 coding DNA: TGTGCCAGCAGCTTAGACCCGGCTAGCGGCCAAGAGACCCAGTACTTC. Its protein is CASSLDPASGQETQYF.

Only a few counts were recorded for this clone. The chain links TRBV7-2 to TRBJ1-2; D unclear. The CDR3 consists of 14 residues. Trimming shortened V by 1 base and J by 0 bases, and 6 bases separated the two germline ends. Germline CDR1 SGHTA, CDR2 FQGNSA. In nucleotides, the CDR3 is TGTGCCAGCAGCTTAGGCGATTCTAACTATGGCTACACCTTC. As protein: CASSLGDSNYGYTF.

For this clone: One junction end disagrees with the germline gene, perhaps due to a read error. This chain connects TRBV5-4 to TRBJ1-2, with 11 positions matching TRBD1. The CDR3 contains 15 residues. Germline V gives CDR1 SGHNT, CDR2 YYREEE (reference sequence). The CDR3 DNA reads TGTGTCAGCAGCTTCGGGACAGGGGGTTTCTATGGCTACACCTTC. Amino acids: CVSSFGTGGFYGYTF.

The chain carries TRBV9 and TRBJ2-7; 9 bases align to TRBD1. The CDR3 spans 15 residues. J gave up 5 bases and V 5 bases, and 11 bases lay outside the gene matches. Germline V lookup: CDR1 SGDLS, CDR2 YYNGEE. The CDR3: CASSGGTGSSHEQYF. CDR3 coding DNA: TGTGCCAGCAGTGGGGGGACAGGGTCGTCTCACGAGCAGTACTTC.

This chain links TRBV6-5 with TRBJ2-1; 7 nucleotides match TRBD2. The CDR3 spans 15 residues. V shed 2 bases and J 5 bases; nucleotides not matched to a gene: 6. CDR1 is MNHEY, CDR2 SVGAGI, per germline. The CDR3 region has the DNA TGTGCCAGCAGTTACAGAGGGAGGGGTGACAATGAGCAGTTCTTC. Residues: CASSYRGRGDNEQFF.

This sequence joins TRBV27 and TRBJ1-6; the match to TRBD1 covers 7 bases. CDR3 length: 14 residues. Germline lookup yields CDR1 MNHEY and CDR2 SMNVEV (reference sequence). Trimming took 5 bases from V and 9 from J; bases not matched to a gene: 7. The CDR3, as DNA: TGTGCCAGCAGTCTGAGGGGGCAGGGTTCACCCCTCCACTTT. It specifies CASSLRGQGSPLHF.

The chain couples TRBV5-1 to TRBJ2-7, with D possibly TRBD1 on 5 matching bases. The germline gives CDR1 SGHRS, CDR2 YFSETQ. Between the trimmed V and J ends, which lost 0 bases and 3 bases, there was a span of 10 bases. CDR3 length: 14 residues. In nucleotides, the CDR3 is TGCGCCAGCAGCTTGGGTGACAGCTTCTACGAGCAGTACTTC. Amino acid sequence: CASSLGDSFYEQYF.

The chain uses TRBV9 and TRBJ1-5, with D maybe TRBD1 (6 bases). The CDR3 runs to 13 residues. Trimming removed 5 bases at V and 1 base at J, with 7 bases between. Germline assignment: CDR1 SGDLS and CDR2 YYNGEE. CDR3: CASRRGSNQPQHF. CDR3 DNA: TGTGCCAGCAGGAGGGGGAGCAATCAGCCCCAGCATTTT. The complete variable domain, with remaining parts taken from reference TRBV9 and TRBJ1-5, reads DSGVTQTPKHLITATGQRVTLRCSPRSGDLSVYWYQQSLDQGLQFLIQYYNGEERAKGNILERFSAQQFPDLHSELNLSSLELGDSALYFCASRRGSNQPQHFGDGTRLSIL.

This CDR3 is CASSLSGSNPTLHF. CDR3 DNA sequence: TGTGCCAGCAGTTTATCAGGGTCTAACCCGACCCTCCACTTT. J is TRBJ1-6 and V is TRBV27, with D unclear. This CDR3 contains 14 residues. V was shortened by 0 bases and J by 14 bases, with 14 bases between the two germline ends. Germline V gives CDR1 MNHEY, CDR2 SMNVEV (reference sequence).

V and J are TRBV14 and TRBJ1-1; D is ambiguous. V was trimmed by 2 bases and J by 2 bases, leaving 9 bases between them. The CDR3 runs 14 residues. Germline V gene data show CDR1 as SGHDN and CDR2 as FVKESK. The CDR3 here is CASSQSEGNTEAFF. The DNA for the CDR3 is TGTGCCAGCAGCCAATCGGAGGGAAACACTGAAGCTTTCTTT.

The chain uses TRBV12-3 or TRBV12-4 and TRBJ1-2, with D unresolved. V shed 3 bases and J shed 4 bases, with 3 bases lying between them. The CDR3 runs 11 residues. CDR3 region: CASSLGYGYTF. Here the CDR3 DNA reads TGTGCCAGCAGTTTGGGCTATGGCTACACCTTC.

This clone was counted once. The chain combines TRBV5-4 with TRBJ2-1; 14 bases match TRBD2. CDR1 and CDR2 from the germline V gene are SGHNT and YYREEE (reference sequence). The CDR3 runs to 17 residues. V lost 5 bases, J lost 1 base, and 5 bases stayed unmatched. The CDR3 DNA reads as TGTGCCAGCAGGTCCGGGACTAGCGGGAGATCCTACAATGAGCAGTTCTTC. This translates into CASRSGTSGRSYNEQFF.

This chain uses TRBV5-4 with TRBJ1-2; 8 nucleotides line up with TRBD1. CDR3 length: 14 residues. The germline V gene has CDR1 SGHNT and CDR2 YYREEE (reference sequence). V was pared by 0 bases and J by 4 bases, with 2 bases of the junction left unmatched. The CDR3 region is CASSLGTGTYGYTF. CDR3 coding DNA: TGTGCCAGCAGCTTGGGGACAGGGACCTATGGCTACACCTTC.

J is TRBJ1-6 and V is TRBV3-1 (or the pseudogene TRBV3-2); D might be TRBD1 (5 bases). This CDR3 has 15 residues. Trimming removed 0 bases at V and 6 bases at J, with 9 bases between. Germline CDR1 and CDR2: LGHDT and YNNKEL (reference sequence). The CDR3 loop reads CASSQDRQINSPLHF. CDR3 DNA sequence: TGTGCCAGCAGCCAAGATAGACAGATTAATTCACCCCTCCACTTT.

This clone was recorded only once. The chain employs TRBV19 and TRBJ2-2; possibly TRBD1 for D (6 bases). CDR3 length: 17 amino acids. Germline assignment: CDR1 LNHDA and CDR2 SQIVND (reference sequence). Trimming shortened V by 5 bases and J by 2 bases, and 18 bases separated the two germline ends. CDR3 loop: CASSGWMQGQNTGELFF. In DNA, the CDR3 is TGTGCCAGTAGTGGTTGGATGCAGGGGCAAAACACCGGGGAGCTGTTTTTT.

This chain connects TRBV7-9 to TRBJ1-4; no clear D. This CDR3 has 13 residues. Trimming pared 5 bases from V and 5 bases from J, leaving 9 bases between. The V gene's germline CDR1 is SEHNR and CDR2 FQNEAQ (reference sequence). In DNA, the CDR3 is TGTGCCAGCAGCCTGGTCTTAAATGAAAAACTGTTTTTT. Translated: CASSLVLNEKLFF.

The chain combines TRBV27 with TRBJ1-1; tentative D call: TRBD1 (6 bases). Looked up from germline, CDR1 is MNHEY and CDR2 is SMNVEV (reference sequence). CDR3 length equals 14 residues. V was trimmed by 1 base and J by 5 bases, leaving 11 bases between them. This chain's CDR3 is CASSLFLGQTEAFF. CDR3 DNA: TGTGCCAGCAGTTTATTTCTGGGACAAACTGAAGCTTTCTTT.

This clone was counted a few times. The chain carries TRBV19 and TRBJ2-1; weak D call: TRBD2 (5 bases). From germline, CDR1 is LNHDA and CDR2 SQIVND (reference sequence). The CDR3 length is 11 residues. V was cut by 8 bases and J by 8 bases, with 10 bases left in between. This CDR3 reads CASGAEYEQFF. The CDR3 DNA is TGTGCCAGTGGAGCGGAATATGAGCAGTTCTTC.

The chain couples TRBV28 to TRBJ1-1; TRBD1 is a possible D gene (6 bases). V lost 3 bases and J lost 4, with 24 bases in between. This CDR3 has 18 amino acids. Per germline, CDR1 MDHEN and CDR2 SYDVKM. The CDR3 bases are TGTGCCAGCAGTTTTTGGGAGGGGGGGGCGCAGCAATCCACTGAAGCTTTCTTT. Amino acid sequence: CASSFWEGGAQQSTEAFF.

This chain joins TRBV7-2 and TRBJ2-1; 9 bases map to TRBD2. CDR1 and CDR2 (germline): SGHTA, FQGNSA. V gave up 7 bases and J gave up 1 base; unmatched junction bases: 5. The CDR3 consists of 15 residues. DNA for the CDR3: TGTGCCAGCACCCGACTAGCGGTTTCCTACAATGAGCAGTTCTTC. It yields the protein CASTRLAVSYNEQFF.